This entry is about one T cell receptor beta chain. The target antigen is unknown. Read coverage stops 3 residues before the CDR3 terminus; the germline J gene supplies the remainder. This sample was taken from a study of T cells in women clearing cervical HPV infection. For the study at large: Controls gave blood once infection was undetectable; cases at lesion identification. Study conclusions and caveats: Combining TCR richness with V gene abundances gave around 0.87 AUC. Richness differences could reflect unmeasured T-cell content per sample.

The germline V gene encodes CDR1 LNHDA and CDR2 SQIVND (reference sequence). This CDR3 region has 14 residues. Germline trimming cut 4 bases from V and 1 base from J; bases unmatched to any gene: 2. Data came from immunoSEQ multiplex PCR; TCRdb stores just in-frame clones and leaves some out. This table lists about 40,000 clones. The sample taken for sequencing was blood buffy coat. The source is a woman aged 18 to 75 with a cervical HPV16 infection that either progressed to CIN3+ or cleared (not recorded which). The rearrangement links TRBV19 to TRBJ2-3, with 7 bases identical to TRBD2. CDR3 residues: CASSNLAGTDTQYF. The CDR3 DNA, read in part, is TGTGCCAGTAGTAACCTAGCGGGCACAGATACG.